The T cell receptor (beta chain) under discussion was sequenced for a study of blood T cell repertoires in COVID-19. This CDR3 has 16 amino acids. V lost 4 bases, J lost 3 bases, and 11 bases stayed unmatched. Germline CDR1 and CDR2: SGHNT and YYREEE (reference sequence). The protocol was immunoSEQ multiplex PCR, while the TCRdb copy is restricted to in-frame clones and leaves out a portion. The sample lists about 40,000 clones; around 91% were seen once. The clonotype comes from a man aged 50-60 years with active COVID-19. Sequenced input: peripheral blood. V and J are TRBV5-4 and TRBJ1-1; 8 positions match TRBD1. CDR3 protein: CASSPPGQGGDTEAFF. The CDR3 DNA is TGTGCCAGCAGCCCTCCTGGACAGGGAGGGGACACTGAAGCTTTCTTT.